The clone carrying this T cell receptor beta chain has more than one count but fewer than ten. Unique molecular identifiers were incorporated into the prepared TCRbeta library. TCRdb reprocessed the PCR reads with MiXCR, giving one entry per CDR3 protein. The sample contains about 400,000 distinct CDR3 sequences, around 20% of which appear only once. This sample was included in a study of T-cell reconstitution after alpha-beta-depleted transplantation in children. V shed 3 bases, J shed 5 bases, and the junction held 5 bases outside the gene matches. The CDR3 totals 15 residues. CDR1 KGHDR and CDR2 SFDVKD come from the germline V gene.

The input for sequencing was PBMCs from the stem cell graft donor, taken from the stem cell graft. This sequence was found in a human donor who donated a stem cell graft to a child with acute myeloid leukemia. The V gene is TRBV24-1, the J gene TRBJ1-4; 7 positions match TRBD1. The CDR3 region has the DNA TGTGCCACCAGTGATACAGGGGACCCAAATGAAAAACTGTTTTTT. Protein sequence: CATSDTGDPNEKLFF.